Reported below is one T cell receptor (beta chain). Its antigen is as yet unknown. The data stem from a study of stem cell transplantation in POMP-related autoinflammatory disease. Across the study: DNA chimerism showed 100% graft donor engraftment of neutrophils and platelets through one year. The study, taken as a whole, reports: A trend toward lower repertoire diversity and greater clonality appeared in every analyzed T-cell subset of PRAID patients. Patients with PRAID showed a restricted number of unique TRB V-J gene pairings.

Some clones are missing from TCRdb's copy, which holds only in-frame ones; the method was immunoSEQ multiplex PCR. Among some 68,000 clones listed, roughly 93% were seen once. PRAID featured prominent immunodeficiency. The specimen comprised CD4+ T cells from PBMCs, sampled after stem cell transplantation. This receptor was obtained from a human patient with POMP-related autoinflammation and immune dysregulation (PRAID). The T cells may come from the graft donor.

The chain's CDR3 is CASRAAALYEQYV. The CDR3 DNA follows: TGTGCCAGCAGAGCGGCCGCCCTCTACGAGCAGTACGTC. This rearrangement joins TRBV28 to TRBJ2-7; D is possibly TRBD2 (5 bases). The CDR3 length is 13 residues. CDR1 MDHEN and CDR2 SYDVKM come from the germline V gene. V dropped 6 bases and J dropped 3 bases, with 12 bases sitting between them.